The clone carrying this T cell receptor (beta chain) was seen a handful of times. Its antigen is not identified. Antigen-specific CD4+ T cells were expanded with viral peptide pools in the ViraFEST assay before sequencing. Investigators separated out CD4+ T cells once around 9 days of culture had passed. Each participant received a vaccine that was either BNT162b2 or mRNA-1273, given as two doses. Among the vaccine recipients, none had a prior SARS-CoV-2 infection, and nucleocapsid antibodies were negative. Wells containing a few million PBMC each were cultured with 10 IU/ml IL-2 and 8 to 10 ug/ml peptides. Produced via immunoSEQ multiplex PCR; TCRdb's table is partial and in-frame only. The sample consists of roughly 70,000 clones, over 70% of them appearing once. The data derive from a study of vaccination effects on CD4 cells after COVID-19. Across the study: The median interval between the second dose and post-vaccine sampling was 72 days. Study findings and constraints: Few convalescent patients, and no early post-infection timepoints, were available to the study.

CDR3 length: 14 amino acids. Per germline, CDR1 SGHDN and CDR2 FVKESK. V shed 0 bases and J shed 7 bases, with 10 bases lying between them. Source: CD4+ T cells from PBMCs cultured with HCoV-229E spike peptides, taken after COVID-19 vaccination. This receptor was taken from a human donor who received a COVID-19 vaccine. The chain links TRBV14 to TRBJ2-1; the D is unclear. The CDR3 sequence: CASSQELRHNEQFF. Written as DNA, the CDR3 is TGTGCCAGCAGCCAAGAACTTAGACATAATGAGCAGTTCTTC. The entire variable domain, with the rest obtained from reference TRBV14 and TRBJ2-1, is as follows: EAGVTQFPSHSVIEKGQTVTLRCDPISGHDNLYWYRRVMGKEIKFLLHFVKESKQDESGMPNNRFLAERTGGTYSTLKVQPAELEDSGVYFCASSQELRHNEQFFGPGTRLTVL.